Reported below is one T cell receptor beta chain. Its cognate antigen is unknown. These data belong to a study of OX40 agonist ivuxolimab in advanced cancers. About the study: Given to patients was ivuxolimab, an agonistic anti-OX40 (CD134) antibody. Allowance was made for prior anti-PD-1, anti-PD-L1 or anti-CTLA-4 therapy, and 40% had some.

Study results and limitations: At 0.1 to 3.0 mg/kg and by week 6, clonal expansion occurred in CD4+ and CD8+ blood T cells. Partial responders receiving 0.1-3.0 mg/kg showed among the lowest clonal expansion.

The data were produced by immunoSEQ multiplex PCR, yet TCRdb's version contains in-frame clones alone and is incomplete. The sample holds some 60,000 clones, roughly nine tenths seen once. The CDR3 extends over 13 amino acids. V was clipped by 6 bases and J by 4 bases, with 11 bases between them. The germline CDR1 and CDR2 sequences are SEHNR and FQNEAQ (reference sequence). The chain employs TRBV7-9 and TRBJ2-3; D gene uncertain. The starting material was CD4+ or CD8+ T cells sorted from blood, obtained in a trial of the OX40 agonist ivuxolimab. The clonotype was recovered from an adult with an advanced solid tumor such as melanoma, head and neck, liver or kidney cancer. The CDR3 DNA reads as TGTGCCAGCAGGCTCGGAGCATCAGATACGCAGTATTTT. This codes for CASRLGASDTQYF.